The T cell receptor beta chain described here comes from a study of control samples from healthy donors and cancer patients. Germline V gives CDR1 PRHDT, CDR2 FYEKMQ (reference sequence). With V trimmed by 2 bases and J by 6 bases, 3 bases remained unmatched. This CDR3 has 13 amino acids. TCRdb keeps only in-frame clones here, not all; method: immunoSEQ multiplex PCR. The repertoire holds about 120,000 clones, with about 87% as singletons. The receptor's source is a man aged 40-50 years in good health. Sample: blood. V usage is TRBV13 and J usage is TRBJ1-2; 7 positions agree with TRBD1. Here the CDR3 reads CASSLHRGDGYTF. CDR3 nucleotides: TGTGCCAGCAGCTTACACAGGGGCGATGGCTACACCTTC.